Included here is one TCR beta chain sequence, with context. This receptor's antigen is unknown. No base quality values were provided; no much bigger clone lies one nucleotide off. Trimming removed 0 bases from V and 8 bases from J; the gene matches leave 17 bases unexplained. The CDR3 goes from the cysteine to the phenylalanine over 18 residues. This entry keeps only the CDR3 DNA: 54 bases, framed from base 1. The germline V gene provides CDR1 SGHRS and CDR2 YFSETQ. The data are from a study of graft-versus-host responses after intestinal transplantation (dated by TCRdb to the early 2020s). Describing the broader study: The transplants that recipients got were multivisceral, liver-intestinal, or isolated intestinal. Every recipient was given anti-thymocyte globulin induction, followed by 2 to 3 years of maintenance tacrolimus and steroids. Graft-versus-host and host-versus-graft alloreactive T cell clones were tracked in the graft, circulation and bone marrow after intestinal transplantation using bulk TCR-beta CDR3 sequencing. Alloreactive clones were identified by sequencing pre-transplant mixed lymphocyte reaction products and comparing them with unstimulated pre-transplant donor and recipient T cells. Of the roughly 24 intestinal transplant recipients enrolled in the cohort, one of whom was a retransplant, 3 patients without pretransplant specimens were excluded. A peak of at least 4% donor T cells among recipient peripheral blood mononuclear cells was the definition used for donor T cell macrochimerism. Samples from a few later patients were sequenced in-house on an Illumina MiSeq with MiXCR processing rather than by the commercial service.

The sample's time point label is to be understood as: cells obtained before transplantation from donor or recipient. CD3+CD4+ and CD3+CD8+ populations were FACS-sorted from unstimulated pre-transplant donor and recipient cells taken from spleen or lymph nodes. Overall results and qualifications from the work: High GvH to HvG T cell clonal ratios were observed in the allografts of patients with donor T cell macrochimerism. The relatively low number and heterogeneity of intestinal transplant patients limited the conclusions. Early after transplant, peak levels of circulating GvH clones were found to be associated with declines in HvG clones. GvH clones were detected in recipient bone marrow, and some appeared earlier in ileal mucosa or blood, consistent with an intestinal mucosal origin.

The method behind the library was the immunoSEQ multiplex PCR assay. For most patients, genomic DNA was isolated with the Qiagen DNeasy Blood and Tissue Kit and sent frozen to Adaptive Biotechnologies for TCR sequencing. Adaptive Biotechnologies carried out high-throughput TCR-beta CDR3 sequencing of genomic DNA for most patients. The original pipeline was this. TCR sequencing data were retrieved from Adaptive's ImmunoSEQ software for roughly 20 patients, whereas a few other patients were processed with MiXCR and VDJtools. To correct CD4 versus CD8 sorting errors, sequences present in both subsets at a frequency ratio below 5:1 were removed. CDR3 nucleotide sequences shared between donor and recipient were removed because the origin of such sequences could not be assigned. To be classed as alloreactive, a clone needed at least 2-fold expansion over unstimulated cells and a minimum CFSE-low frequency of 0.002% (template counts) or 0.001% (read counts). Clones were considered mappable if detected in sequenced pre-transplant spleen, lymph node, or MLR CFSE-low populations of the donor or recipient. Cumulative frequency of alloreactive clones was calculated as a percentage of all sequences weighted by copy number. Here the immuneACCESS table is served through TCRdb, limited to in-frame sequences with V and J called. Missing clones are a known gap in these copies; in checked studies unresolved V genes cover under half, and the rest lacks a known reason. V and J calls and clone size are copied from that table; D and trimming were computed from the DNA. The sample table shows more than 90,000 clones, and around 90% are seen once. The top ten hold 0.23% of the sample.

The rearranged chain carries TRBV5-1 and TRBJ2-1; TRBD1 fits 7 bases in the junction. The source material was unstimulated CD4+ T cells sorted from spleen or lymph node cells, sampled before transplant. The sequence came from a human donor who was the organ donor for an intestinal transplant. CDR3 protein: CASSLGGTGTATVDEQFF. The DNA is TGCGCCAGCAGCTTGGGGGGCACCGGGACAGCAACCGTGGATGAGCAGTTCTTC.